The rows below give T cell receptor beta chains drawn from one sample of a study of CD8+ T cells in alopecia areata. Only in-frame clones appear in the TCRdb table, and some are missing; sequencing was by immunoSEQ multiplex PCR. The table lists about 270,000 clones, over 45% of them singletons, with about 0.88% in the top ten. The material sequenced was CD4+ T cells sorted from blood, taken at approximately week 51, from a patient treated with tofacitinib. Receptors originate from a human donor with alopecia areata. Both conserved end residues are part of each CDR3. A D gene is named only where the DNA matches it firmly. Rows give clone size only sometimes, using once, few, many, or a class for an expanded clone.

clone size	V gene	J gene	D gene	CDR3 protein	CDR3 DNA
few	TRBV25-1	TRBJ2-5	NA	CASRRDTQETQYF	TGTGCCAGCAGACGGGACACACAAGAGACCCAGTACTTC
NA	TRBV27	TRBJ1-5	NA	CASSSTLGSNQPQHF	TGTGCCAGCAGTTCTACCCTGGGGAGCAATCAGCCCCAGCATTTT
once	TRBV27	TRBJ2-5	NA	CASSPTLTSRETQYF	TGTGCCAGCAGTCCCACGCTTACTAGCAGGGAGACCCAGTACTTC
NA	TRBV5-4	TRBJ2-3	TRBD2	CAGGLAPGDTQYF	TGTGCCGGGGGACTAGCGCCAGGAGATACGCAGTATTTT
NA	TRBV15	TRBJ2-7	TRBD1	CATSIGTDPHEQYF	TGTGCCACCAGCATAGGGACAGACCCTCACGAGCAGTACTTC
NA	TRBV5-4	TRBJ2-1	NA	CASSFQGQFNEQFF	TGTGCCAGCAGCTTTCAGGGGCAGTTCAATGAGCAGTTCTTC
few	TRBV5-6	TRBJ2-7	NA	CASSFRRSTRGLIDEQYF	TGTGCCAGCAGCTTTAGACGATCGACTAGGGGGCTTATTGACGAGCAGTACTTC
NA	TRBV7-9	TRBJ2-3	NA	CASSLGQPSDTDTQYF	TGTGCCAGCAGCTTAGGGCAACCCTCGGACACAGATACGCAGTATTTT
NA	TRBV29-1	TRBJ2-5	NA	CSAATGRGGETQYF	TGCAGCGCTGCCACTGGCAGGGGTGGTGAGACCCAGTACTTC
NA	TRBV4-1	TRBJ1-3	NA	CASSQVGVPGNTIYF	TGCGCCAGCAGCCAAGTTGGTGTCCCTGGAAACACCATATATTTT
few	TRBV25-1	TRBJ2-1	NA	CASSPEMSLSYNEQFF	TGTGCCAGCAGCCCCGAAATGAGCCTCTCCTACAATGAGCAGTTCTTC
NA	TRBV14	TRBJ2-5	TRBD1	CASSPRQGKETQYF	TGTGCCAGCAGCCCCCGACAGGGGAAAGAGACCCAGTACTTC
NA	TRBV5-1	TRBJ2-7	NA	CASSLGDSFSYEQYF	TGCGCCAGCAGCTTGGGGGACTCCTTCTCCTACGAGCAGTACTTC
NA	TRBV25-1	TRBJ2-2	NA	CASTWTGELFF	TGTGCCAGCACTTGGACCGGGGAGCTGTTTTTT
NA	TRBV4-2	TRBJ1-5	NA	CASSQGEDDNQPQHF	TGTGCCAGCAGCCAAGGGGAGGACGACAATCAGCCCCAGCATTTT
NA	TRBV6-5	TRBJ1-2	NA	CASSYDSSYGYTF	TGTGCCAGCAGTTATGACAGCTCATATGGCTACACCTTC
NA	TRBV30	TRBJ2-3	NA	CAWSLAPADTQYF	TGTGCCTGGAGCTTGGCCCCGGCAGATACGCAGTATTTT
NA	TRBV29-1	TRBJ2-5	NA	CSVESSSETQYF	TGCAGCGTTGAATCTAGCAGTGAGACCCAGTACTTC
few	TRBV14	TRBJ1-3	NA	CASREQGNNTIYF	TGTGCCAGCAGGGAACAGGGCAATAACACCATATATTTT
few	TRBV5-1	TRBJ2-1	NA	CASSLGHRGYNEQFF	TGCGCCAGCAGCTTGGGTCACCGGGGCTACAATGAGCAGTTCTTC
NA	TRBV29-1	TRBJ1-2	NA	CSVEEGRASGYTF	TGCAGCGTTGAAGAGGGACGGGCCTCTGGCTACACCTTC
few	TRBV10-3	TRBJ2-1	TRBD1	CAISRGQGLDEQFF	TGTGCCATCAGTAGGGGACAGGGACTGGATGAGCAGTTCTTC
NA	TRBV7-2	TRBJ2-7	NA	CASSLAARDEQYF	TGTGCCAGCAGCTTAGCCGCCCGGGACGAGCAGTACTTC
few	TRBV6-5	TRBJ1-2	NA	CASRRDANYGYTF	TGTGCCAGCAGGAGGGATGCTAACTATGGCTACACCTTC
NA	TRBV7-3	TRBJ1-1	NA	CASSSGQNTEAFF	TGTGCCAGCAGCTCCGGCCAAAACACTGAAGCTTTCTTT
few	TRBV5-4	TRBJ2-3	NA	CASSSGGPSTDTQYF	TGTGCCAGCAGCTCCGGGGGCCCCTCAACAGATACGCAGTATTTT
few	TRBV13	TRBJ1-5	TRBD1	CASTKAGTGNQPQHF	TGTGCCAGCACGAAAGCCGGGACAGGCAATCAGCCCCAGCATTTT
NA	TRBV30	TRBJ1-5	TRBD1	CAWSERTGYRQPQHF	TGTGCCTGGAGTGAGCGGACAGGGTATCGTCAGCCCCAGCATTTT
once	TRBV29-1	TRBJ2-7	NA	CSVIKGISYEQYF	TGCAGCGTTATAAAGGGAATCTCCTACGAGCAGTACTTC
NA	TRBV29-1	TRBJ1-6	TRBD1	CSVAGGADSPLHF	TGCAGCGTAGCAGGGGGCGCGGATTCACCCCTCCACTTT
few	TRBV29-1	TRBJ2-5	TRBD1	CSVEYRGPETQYF	TGCAGCGTTGAATACAGGGGGCCCGAGACCCAGTACTTC
NA	TRBV2	TRBJ1-2	TRBD1	CASRQAWGQPQTLF	TGTGCCAGCAGACAAGCGTGGGGACAGCCCCAAACCTTGTTC
NA	TRBV4-3	TRBJ2-6	NA	CASSQDHPIRVLGSGANVLTF	TGCGCCAGCAGCCAAGATCATCCCATACGGGTGCTTGGCTCTGGGGCCAACGTCCTGACTTTC
NA	TRBV7-2	TRBJ1-2	NA	CASSPETGPRDGYTF	TGTGCCAGCAGCCCGGAAACCGGGCCGAGGGATGGCTACACCTTC
NA	TRBV29-1	TRBJ1-1	TRBD1	CSVEGAQGASEAFF	TGCAGCGTTGAAGGCGCACAGGGGGCTTCTGAAGCTTTCTTT
NA	TRBV27	TRBJ1-1	NA	CASSIQVFDTEAFF	TGTGCCAGCAGTATACAGGTCTTCGACACTGAAGCTTTCTTT
NA	TRBV30	TRBJ2-2	NA	CAWMGLNTGELFF	TGTGCCTGGATGGGTCTGAACACCGGGGAGCTGTTTTTT
NA	TRBV29-1	TRBJ2-7	NA	CSVPGSSYEQYF	TGCAGCGTCCCCGGGTCCTCCTACGAGCAGTACTTC
NA	TRBV7-8	TRBJ2-7	NA	CASSRRGGEQYF	TGTGCCAGCAGCCGGCGGGGTGGGGAGCAGTACTTC
NA	TRBV5-1	TRBJ2-7	NA	CASSLAPMGGTYEQYF	TGCGCCAGCAGCTTGGCCCCAATGGGGGGAACCTACGAGCAGTACTTC
NA	TRBV10-3	TRBJ1-2	TRBD1	CAISGQGMDYGYTF	TGTGCCATCAGTGGACAGGGAATGGACTATGGCTACACCTTC
NA	TRBV5-6	TRBJ2-3	TRBD2	CASSFTGLAGNTQYF	TGTGCCAGCAGCTTTACAGGGCTAGCGGGGAATACGCAGTATTTT
NA	TRBV30	TRBJ2-7	NA	CAWSVLLAYEQYF	TGTGCCTGGAGTGTATTGCTGGCCTACGAGCAGTACTTC
NA	TRBV5-1	TRBJ1-1	TRBD1	CASSLLSDRATEAFF	TGCGCCAGCAGCTTGTTATCGGACAGGGCTACTGAAGCTTTCTTT
NA	TRBV15	TRBJ2-3	NA	CATSRDPDTQYF	TGTGCCACCAGCAGAGATCCAGATACGCAGTATTTT
few	TRBV5-1	TRBJ2-5	NA	CASSLLGAPPETQYF	TGCGCCAGCAGCCTGCTGGGAGCCCCCCCAGAGACCCAGTACTTC
NA	TRBV29-1	TRBJ2-3	NA	CSVPHEEREYF	TGCAGCGTCCCCCACGAGGAGAGGGAGTATTTT
NA	TRBV29-1	TRBJ2-5	NA	CSVEVGETQYF	TGCAGCGTTGAAGTGGGGGAGACCCAGTACTTC
NA	TRBV7-9	TRBJ2-7	NA	CASSLVGDSYEQYF	TGTGCCAGCAGCTTAGTGGGGGACTCCTACGAGCAGTACTTC
NA	TRBV25-1	TRBJ2-5	TRBD1	CASSDTGAQETQYF	TGTGCCAGCAGTGATACAGGGGCTCAAGAGACCCAGTACTTC
few	TRBV11-1	TRBJ2-2	NA	CASSLFQGSGELFF	TGTGCCAGCAGCTTATTTCAGGGCTCTGGGGAGCTGTTTTTT
NA	TRBV29-1	TRBJ1-6	NA	CSVRVEGNSPLHF	TGCAGCGTTCGGGTGGAGGGCAATTCACCCCTCCACTTT
NA	TRBV4-2	TRBJ2-3	NA	CASSQDPHREGTDTQYF	TGTGCCAGCAGCCAAGATCCCCACAGGGAGGGCACAGATACGCAGTATTTT
NA	TRBV29-1	TRBJ1-5	TRBD1	CSASLRDSHQPQHF	TGCAGCGCTTCGCTCCGGGACAGCCATCAGCCCCAGCATTTT
NA	TRBV7-3	TRBJ2-1	NA	CASSSTGSYNEQFF	TGTGCCAGCAGCTCAACTGGCTCCTACAATGAGCAGTTCTTC
NA	TRBV29-1	TRBJ1-4	TRBD1	CSVLRGSEKLFF	TGCAGCGTTCTCAGGGGGAGCGAAAAACTGTTTTTT